Sequencing of this T cell receptor (beta chain) was carried out in a study of post-analysis software for immune sequencing data. Looking at the study overall: Disease courses included relapsing-remitting, secondary progressive and progressive-relapsing multiple sclerosis. Overall study results and limits: Patients showed TRBV5-6, TRBV5-1 and TRBV20-1 among 4 or 5 TRBV segments more frequent than in controls. Normalized Chao1 diversity in multiple sclerosis patients fell significantly below that of controls. By F measure, strong co-clustering occurred among samples prepared in the same batch.

In regard to this clonotype: Its specificity is unknown.

There are 13 residues in the CDR3. Germline V gives CDR1 ENHRY, CDR2 SYGVKD. The V and J ends lost 0 bases and 9 bases, in that order; junction bases with no gene match: 2. The authors incorporated unique molecular identifiers into the TCR beta cDNA libraries. From the PCR reads, TCRdb called clonotypes with MiXCR, one entry per CDR3 protein. The sample carries 450,000 to 650,000 distinct CDR3 sequences, about 40% recorded once. This clonotype was sampled from a girl aged 10 to 17 with multiple sclerosis. The chain has TRBV10-3 and TRBJ2-1; TRBD1 matches at 7 bases. Sequencing was performed on blood. For the CDR3, the DNA is TGTGCCATCAGTGAGTCAGGGGGCAGTGAGCAGTTCTTC. Amino acid sequence: CAISESGGSEQFF.